These T cell receptor beta chains were read from a single sample in a study of identical twins. TCRdb passed the 5' RACE reads through MiXCR, listing each CDR3 protein once. The sample has roughly 470,000 distinct CDR3 sequences; 14% are singletons. The same data also went into a second study, on yellow fever vaccine responses in identical twins.

What was sequenced was CD4+ T cells sorted from blood. Receptors originate from a woman aged 18 to 35 in good health. Each CDR3 is given with its conserved first and last residue. Each record gives: clone size, J gene, D gene, V gene, CDR3 protein, CDR3 DNA. D genes are given only for firm matches. Clone size is given for some rows only: seen once, a few or many times, or a class if the clone is expanded.

. | TRBJ2-2 | TRBD2 | TRBV3-1 | CASSLRTSGVGTGELFF | TGTGCCAGCAGCCTGCGGACTAGCGGGGTTGGCACCGGGGAGCTGTTTTTT
. | TRBJ2-1 | . | TRBV4-3 | CASSQDVTRINNEQFF | TGCGCCAGCAGCCAAGATGTCACCCGGATTAACAATGAGCAGTTCTTC
. | TRBJ2-3 | . | TRBV20-1 | CSARDINGFTDTQYF | TGCAGTGCTAGAGATATAAACGGTTTCACAGATACGCAGTATTTT
. | TRBJ1-1 | . | TRBV29-1 | CSVVGPMNTEAFF | TGCAGCGTTGTCGGTCCCATGAACACTGAAGCTTTCTTT
. | TRBJ2-7 | TRBD1 | TRBV27 | CASLGQTCEQYF | TGTGCCAGCCTGGGACAGACCTGCGAGCAGTACTTC
. | TRBJ1-1 | . | TRBV12-3/TRBV12-4 | CASHWTGGARNTEAFF | TGTGCCAGTCACTGGACTGGGGGCGCCCGGAACACTGAAGCTTTCTTT
few | TRBJ2-1 | TRBD2 | TRBV30 | CASQSLAGRNEQFF | TGTGCCTCCCAAAGCCTAGCGGGAAGAAATGAGCAGTTCTTC
few | TRBJ2-7 | TRBD2 | TRBV28 | CASSFGGRGPYEQYF | TGTGCCAGCAGTTTCGGCGGGAGAGGGCCCTACGAGCAGTACTTC
. | TRBJ2-1 | TRBD2 | TRBV6-5 | CASSSSAGLTYNEQFF | TGTGCCAGCAGTAGCTCAGCGGGACTAACCTACAATGAGCAGTTCTTC
few | TRBJ2-1 | . | TRBV29-1 | CSVVGGPTEQFF | TGCAGCGTTGTAGGAGGGCCCACCGAGCAGTTCTTC
. | TRBJ2-7 | TRBD1 | TRBV6-1 | CASSLGQGTLPPYEQYF | TGTGCCAGCAGTCTGGGACAGGGGACACTCCCCCCCTACGAGCAGTACTTC
few | TRBJ2-7 | . | TRBV2 | CASRRGLPYEQYF | TGTGCCAGCAGGCGGGGACTTCCCTACGAGCAGTACTTC
. | TRBJ1-5 | . | TRBV12-3/TRBV12-4 | CASSTDGPNQPQHF | TGTGCCAGCAGCACGGACGGACCCAATCAGCCCCAGCATTTT
many | TRBJ2-3 | . | TRBV12-3/TRBV12-4 | CASRSGSTDTQYF | TGTGCCAGCAGGTCCGGGAGCACAGATACGCAGTATTTT
few | TRBJ1-5 | . | TRBV12-3/TRBV12-4 | CASRETVSNQPQHF | TGTGCCAGCAGGGAGACGGTTAGCAATCAGCCCCAGCATTTT